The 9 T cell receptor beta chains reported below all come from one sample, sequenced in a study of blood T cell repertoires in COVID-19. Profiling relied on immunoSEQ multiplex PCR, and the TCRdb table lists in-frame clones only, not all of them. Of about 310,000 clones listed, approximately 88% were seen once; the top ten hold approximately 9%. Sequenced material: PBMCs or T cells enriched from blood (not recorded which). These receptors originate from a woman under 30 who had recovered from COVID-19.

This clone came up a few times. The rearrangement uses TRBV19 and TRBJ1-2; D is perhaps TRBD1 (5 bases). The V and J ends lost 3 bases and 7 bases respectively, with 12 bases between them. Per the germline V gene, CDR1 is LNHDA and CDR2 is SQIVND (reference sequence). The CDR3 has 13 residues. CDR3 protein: CASSMSGRSGYTF. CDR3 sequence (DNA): TGTGCCAGTAGTATGTCAGGGAGGTCTGGCTACACCTTC.

CDR3 region: CSVTYGVHQPQHF. As DNA, the CDR3 is TGCAGCGTCACATACGGGGTTCATCAGCCCCAGCATTTT. This sequence joins TRBV29-1 and TRBJ1-5, with D unclear. CDR3 length: 13 residues. Trimming shortened V by 6 bases and J by 5 bases, and 14 bases separated the two germline ends. The germline V gene has CDR1 SQVTM and CDR2 ANQGSEA.

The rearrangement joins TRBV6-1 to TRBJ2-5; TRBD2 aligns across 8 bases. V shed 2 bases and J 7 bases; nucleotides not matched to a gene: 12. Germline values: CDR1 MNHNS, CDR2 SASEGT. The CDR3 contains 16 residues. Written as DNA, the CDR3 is TGTGCCAGCAGTGAATTAGCAGGGCGCGGGAGGAGGACCCAGTACTTC. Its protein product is CASSELAGRGRRTQYF.

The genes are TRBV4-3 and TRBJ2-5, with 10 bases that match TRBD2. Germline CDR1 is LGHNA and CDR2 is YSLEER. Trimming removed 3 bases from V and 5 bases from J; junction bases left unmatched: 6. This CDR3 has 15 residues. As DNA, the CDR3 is TGCGCCAGCAGCCATGAGGGACTAGCGTCGGAGACCCAGTACTTC. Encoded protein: CASSHEGLASETQYF.

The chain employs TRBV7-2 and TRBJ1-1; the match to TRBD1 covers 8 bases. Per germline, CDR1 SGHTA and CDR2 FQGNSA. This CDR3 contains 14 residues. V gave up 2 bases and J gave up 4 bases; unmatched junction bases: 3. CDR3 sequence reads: CASSLQGAFTEAFF. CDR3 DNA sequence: TGTGCCAGCAGCTTACAGGGGGCATTCACTGAAGCTTTCTTT.

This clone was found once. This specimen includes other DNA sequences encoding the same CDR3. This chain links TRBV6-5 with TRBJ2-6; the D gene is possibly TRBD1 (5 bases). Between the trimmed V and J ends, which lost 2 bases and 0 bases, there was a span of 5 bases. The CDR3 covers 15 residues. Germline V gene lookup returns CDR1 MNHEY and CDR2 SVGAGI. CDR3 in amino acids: CASSYQGSGANVLTF. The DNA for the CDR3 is TGTGCCAGCAGTTACCAGGGCTCTGGGGCCAACGTCCTGACTTTC.

CDR3 DNA: TGTGCCAGCAAAGGGGGATGGACTGAAGCTTTCTTT. Its protein is CASKGGWTEAFF. This chain connects TRBV28 to TRBJ1-1, with D perhaps TRBD1 (6 bases). Germline values: CDR1 MDHEN, CDR2 SYDVKM. Trimming took off 7 bases at V and 5 bases at J, with 11 bases between the two ends. The CDR3 spans 12 residues.

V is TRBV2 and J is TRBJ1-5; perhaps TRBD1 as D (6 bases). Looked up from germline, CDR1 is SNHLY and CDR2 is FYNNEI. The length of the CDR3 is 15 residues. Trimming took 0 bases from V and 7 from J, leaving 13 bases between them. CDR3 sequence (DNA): TGTGCCAGCAGTGAAGCGCTTCCGGGGGGCCAGCCCCAGCATTTT. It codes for CASSEALPGGQPQHF.

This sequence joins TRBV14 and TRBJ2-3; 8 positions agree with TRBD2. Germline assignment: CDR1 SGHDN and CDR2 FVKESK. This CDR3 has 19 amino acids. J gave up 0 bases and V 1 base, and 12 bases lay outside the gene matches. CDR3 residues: CASSQVDVWRGESTDTQYF. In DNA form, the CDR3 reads TGTGCCAGCAGCCAAGTCGATGTCTGGCGGGGGGAAAGCACAGATACGCAGTATTTT. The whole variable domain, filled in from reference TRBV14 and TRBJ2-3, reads EAGVTQFPSHSVIEKGQTVTLRCDPISGHDNLYWYRRVMGKEIKFLLHFVKESKQDESGMPNNRFLAERTGGTYSTLKVQPAELEDSGVYFCASSQVDVWRGESTDTQYFGPGTRLTVL.